The 26 T cell receptor beta chains in this list originate from one sample, sequenced in a study of T cells in Graves' hyperthyroidism and ophthalmopathy. From RNA transcripts, TCR beta CDR3 regions were amplified. During a first-round RT-PCR of the TCR CDR3, the HTBI primer set was used. TCRdb reprocessed the multiplex PCR reads with MiXCR, giving one entry per CDR3 protein. The sample includes 660,000 or so distinct CDR3 sequences, 45% of them seen just once. Sequencing was performed on peripheral blood or thyroid tissue (not recorded which). The receptor set was obtained from an adult man with Graves' disease, either hyperthyroidism or ophthalmopathy (not recorded which).

The chain employs TRBV6-5 and TRBJ2-5; D is undetermined. The CDR3 has 13 amino acids. Germline values: CDR1 MNHEY, CDR2 SVGAGI. Trimming took off 3 bases at V and 5 bases at J, with 10 bases between the two ends. Here the CDR3 reads CASSYLTGETQYF. The CDR3 DNA follows: TGTGCCAGCAGTTATTTAACGGGCGAGACCCAGTACTTC.

The chain employs TRBV7-6 and TRBJ2-5; 13 bases align to TRBD2. The germline V gene encodes CDR1 SGHVS and CDR2 FNYEAQ. The CDR3 length is 15 residues. Unmatched junction bases numbered 4, after V lost 5 bases and J lost 4 bases. Written as DNA, the CDR3 is TGTGCCAGCAGCCTGGGGACTAGCGGGATAGAGACCCAGTACTTC. It encodes CASSLGTSGIETQYF.

The V call is TRBV20-1, the J call TRBJ1-1; D call uncertain. From germline, CDR1 is DFQATT and CDR2 SNEGSKA (reference sequence). V was pared by 5 bases and J by 6 bases, with 16 bases between. This CDR3 is 13 amino acids long. CDR3 sequence: CSAQRQGLPEAFF. The CDR3 coding sequence is TGCAGTGCTCAGAGACAAGGTTTACCTGAAGCTTTCTTT.

J is TRBJ1-1 and V is TRBV12-3 or TRBV12-4, with 9 nucleotides matching TRBD1. V shed 6 bases, J shed 3 bases, and the junction held 5 bases outside the gene matches. The CDR3 covers 14 residues. The CDR3 reads CASSVTGGYTEAFF. In DNA, the CDR3 is TGTGCCAGCAGCGTTACAGGGGGCTACACTGAAGCTTTCTTT.

As concerns this clonotype: At one of its ends the junction is not consistent with the germline gene, which may arise from a read error. The chain uses TRBV19 and TRBJ2-5; possibly TRBD1 or TRBD2 for D (5 bases each). CDR1 is LNHDA and CDR2 is SQIVND in the germline V gene (reference sequence). This CDR3 has 12 amino acids. This CDR3 is CTSDWGQETQYF. The CDR3 bases are TGTACCAGTGATTGGGGGCAAGAGACCCAGTACTTC.

Many counts were recorded for this clonotype. The rearrangement uses TRBV29-1 and TRBJ1-2; tentatively, D is TRBD1 (5 bases). This CDR3 comprises 13 residues. The germline CDR1 and CDR2 sequences are SQVTM and ANQGSEA. V gave up 0 bases and J gave up 7 bases, with 12 bases separating them. The chain's CDR3 is CSVEDGGSAGYTF. CDR3 sequence (DNA): TGCAGCGTTGAAGACGGGGGATCGGCTGGCTACACCTTC.

This rearrangement joins TRBV2 to TRBJ1-1, with D hard to call. The CDR3 has 15 amino acids. The germline V gene encodes CDR1 SNHLY and CDR2 FYNNEI. The germline V and J ends were trimmed by 2 bases and 1 base, with 11 bases remaining between them. As DNA, the CDR3 is TGTGCCAGCAGTGAAACCACACACAAGAACACTGAAGCTTTCTTT. Translation gives CASSETTHKNTEAFF. Full variable domain (rest looked up from reference TRBV2 and TRBJ1-1): EPEVTQTPSHQVTQMGQEVILRCVPISNHLYFYWYRQILGQKVEFLVSFYNNEISEKSEIFDDQFSVERPDGSNFTLKIRSTKLEDSAMYFCASSETTHKNTEAFFGQGTRLTVV.

In its sample, this clonotype was seen a few times. The chain couples TRBV9 to TRBJ1-2; 7 nucleotides match TRBD1. The CDR3 runs 15 residues. V gave up 3 bases and J gave up 0 bases; unmatched junction bases: 5. Germline V CDR1 and CDR2: SGDLS, YYNGEE. This CDR3 is CASSAQDRPNYGYTF. In nucleotides, the CDR3 is TGTGCCAGCAGCGCCCAGGACAGGCCTAACTATGGCTACACCTTC.

This clonotype was seen once. A much more abundant neighbour one base away suggests this may be a read error. The chain has TRBV10-3 and TRBJ1-1; D call uncertain. The germline gives CDR1 ENHRY, CDR2 SYGVKD. V was clipped by 3 bases and J by 0 bases, with 11 bases between them. There are 15 residues in the CDR3. The CDR3, as DNA: TGTGCCATCAGTGATGGTGGGCCGGTGAACACTGAAGCTTTCTTT. Its protein is CAISDGGPVNTEAFF.

This clonotype has at least ten counts. V is TRBV24-1 and J is TRBJ2-5; TRBD1 aligns across 9 bases. The junction had 10 bases not matched to a gene; V was cut back by 4 bases and J by 2 bases. Germline lookup yields CDR1 KGHDR and CDR2 SFDVKD. This CDR3 spans 17 amino acids. The CDR3 nucleotides read TGTGCCACCAGTGACGCCTCGGGACAGGGATTACAAGAGACCCAGTACTTC. This codes for CATSDASGQGLQETQYF.

This clonotype was found a few times. The chain combines TRBV6-4 with TRBJ2-3; 9 bases align to TRBD1. The CDR3 loop spans 15 amino acids. Germline CDR1 and CDR2: MRHNA and SNTAGT. The V and J ends lost 6 bases and 5 bases, in that order; junction bases with no gene match: 9. CDR3 amino acids: CASRPRQGVGDTQYF. The CDR3 DNA sequence: TGTGCCAGCAGGCCCCGACAGGGGGTAGGAGATACGCAGTATTTT.

The chain joins TRBV7-9 to TRBJ1-5; no definite D call. The length of the CDR3 is 12 residues. The germline V gene encodes CDR1 SEHNR and CDR2 FQNEAQ (reference sequence). V gave up 5 bases and J gave up 9 bases, with 11 bases separating them. The CDR3 here is CASSVSDLPQHF. The CDR3 DNA follows: TGTGCCAGCAGCGTAAGCGATTTGCCCCAGCATTTT.

The chain carries TRBV20-1 and TRBJ2-5; tentative D call: TRBD2 (6 bases). Germline V gene sequence: CDR1 DFQATT, CDR2 SNEGSKA (reference sequence). There are 10 residues in the CDR3. Deletions cut 5 bases from V and 7 bases from J, with 8 bases between. CDR3 bases: TGCAGTGCTGTTAGCGGGACCCAGTACTTC. Its protein is CSAVSGTQYF.

The chain couples TRBV6-2 or TRBV6-3 to TRBJ1-4, with D possibly being TRBD1 (6 bases). V was trimmed by 4 bases and J by 4 bases, leaving 13 bases between them. CDR3 length: 15 residues. CDR1 and CDR2 from the germline V gene are MNHEY and SVGEGT. CDR3: CASSSTGRLNEKLFF. The CDR3 DNA reads TGTGCCAGCAGTTCAACAGGGAGGCTTAATGAAAAACTGTTTTTT.

The V and J genes are TRBV29-1 and TRBJ1-4; the match to TRBD1 covers 9 bases. Germline loops: CDR1 SQVTM, CDR2 ANQGSEA. The CDR3 covers 13 residues. The V gene end was trimmed by 4 bases and the J gene end by 7 bases; junction bases not matched to a gene: 4. The CDR3 DNA is TGCAGCGTTGCCGGGACAGGGACTGAAAAACTGTTTTTT. It translates to CSVAGTGTEKLFF.

This clonotype showed up just a few times. This chain connects TRBV7-9 to TRBJ2-5, with D unresolved. The CDR3 is made up of 14 amino acids. V lost 5 bases and J lost 4, with 14 bases in between. Per germline, CDR1 SEHNR and CDR2 FQNEAQ (reference sequence). The DNA for the CDR3 is TGTGCCAGCAGCCAAGATCGGCAATTAGAGACCCAGTACTTC. Translating gives CASSQDRQLETQYF.

This clonotype occurred many times. The rearrangement joins TRBV10-1 to TRBJ2-7; D possibly uses TRBD1 or TRBD2 (5 bases each). The CDR3 runs 13 residues. CDR1 and CDR2 from the germline V gene are WNHNN and SYGVQD (reference sequence). Trimming left V 2 bases short and J 5 bases short, with 10 bases between. The CDR3: CASSEGGRDEQYF. The CDR3 nucleotides read TGCGCCAGCAGTGAGGGAGGCAGGGACGAGCAGTACTTC.

On this clonotype itself: It may be a read error: a sequence one base away is much more abundant. The chain couples TRBV5-1 to TRBJ1-6; tentative D call: TRBD1 (5 bases). Deletions cut 0 bases from V and 9 bases from J, with 16 bases between. CDR1 is SGHRS, CDR2 YFSETQ, per germline. The CDR3 spans 16 residues. CDR3 sequence (DNA): TGCGCCAGCAGCTTGGAGGGGCAGGGCTCGGGTTCACCCCTCCACTTT. It yields the protein CASSLEGQGSGSPLHF.

This chain connects TRBV15 to TRBJ1-1; D unclear. Trimming took off 0 bases at V and 1 base at J, with 9 bases between the two ends. The CDR3 runs to 15 residues. Germline CDR1 LNHNV, CDR2 YYDKDF (reference sequence). CDR3 nucleotide sequence: TGTGCCACCAGCAGAGACCGGGCCCCGAACACTGAAGCTTTCTTT. It codes for CATSRDRAPNTEAFF.

The chain is built from TRBV6-5 and TRBJ1-5; unclear D gene. Germline V gene lookup returns CDR1 MNHEY and CDR2 SVGAGI. This CDR3 spans 13 amino acids. Between the trimmed V and J ends, which lost 5 bases and 3 bases, there was a span of 8 bases. The CDR3 coding sequence is TGTGCCAGCAGTGGTTCCTTCAATCAGCCCCAGCATTTT. Residues: CASSGSFNQPQHF.

This clonotype was recorded at least ten times. J is TRBJ1-5 and V is TRBV9; 11 bases agree with TRBD1. After removal of 0 bases from V and 6 bases from J, the junction contained 2 bases not matched to a gene. This CDR3 region has 15 residues. CDR1 and CDR2 from the germline V gene are SGDLS and YYNGEE. The CDR3, as DNA: TGTGCCAGCAGCGTAGGGACAGGGGGCTTTCAGCCCCAGCATTTT. Translating gives CASSVGTGGFQPQHF.

Details on this clonotype: A read error is possible here, since a much larger clone lies one base away. The V gene is TRBV10-3, the J gene TRBJ1-2; 10 nucleotides match TRBD1. CDR1 is ENHRY and CDR2 is SYGVKD in the germline V gene. CDR3 length: 14 residues. The DNA for the CDR3 is TGTACCATCAGCCCGGGACAGGGGAACTATGGCTACACCTTC. Its protein is CTISPGQGNYGYTF.

This clonotype has more than one count but fewer than ten. This chain joins TRBV2 and TRBJ1-1; D possibly corresponds to TRBD1 (5 bases). There are 11 residues in the CDR3. Germline V gene lookup returns CDR1 SNHLY and CDR2 FYNNEI. The chain's CDR3 is CARQSNTEAFF. CDR3 bases: TGTGCTAGACAGTCTAACACTGAAGCTTTCTTT.

Notes on this clonotype: One junction end does not reproduce the germline sequence, and a read error may be involved. The J gene is TRBJ1-4, the V gene TRBV10-3; D call uncertain. The CDR3 runs 12 residues. Germline CDR1 reads ENHRY; CDR2 reads SYGVKD. The CDR3 nucleotides read TGTGCCAGCAGTGTCGACGGGAGAAAACTGTTTTTT. It is translated as CASSVDGRKLFF.

The rearrangement links TRBV7-3 to TRBJ1-2, with TRBD1 matching 7 bases. CDR1 SGHTA and CDR2 FQGTGA come from the germline V gene. The CDR3 runs 16 residues. J gave up 3 bases and V 3 bases, and 10 bases lay outside the gene matches. This CDR3 reads CASSFRGGKRDYGYTF. The CDR3 region has the DNA TGTGCCAGCAGCTTCCGAGGGGGCAAACGGGACTATGGCTACACCTTC.

V and J are TRBV5-1 and TRBJ2-5; the match to TRBD2 covers 7 bases. V shed 1 base, J shed 5 bases, and the junction held 5 bases outside the gene matches. Germline CDR1 and CDR2: SGHRS and YFSETQ. This CDR3 has 14 residues. CDR3: CASSLMGGDETQYF. The CDR3 region has the DNA TGCGCCAGCAGCTTGATGGGGGGGGATGAGACCCAGTACTTC.